The clone carrying this T cell receptor (beta chain) was detected a few times. Its antigen is not known. Primers included in the PCR were 60 Vbeta and 13 Jbeta primers. Repertoires were generated with immunoSEQ multiplex PCR, while TCRdb's copy carries only in-frame clones and drops some. The sample includes more than 150,000 clones, more than 70% of them seen just once. The CDR3 covers 17 residues. Germline V gene lookup returns CDR1 SGHVS and CDR2 FQNEAQ. Trimming took off 1 base at V and 2 bases at J, with 14 bases between the two ends. The sample is drawn from a study of cytomegalovirus exposure and HLA in healthy donors. Study-wide results and limits: Later analysis found that TCR beta chains associated with HLA were more clonally expanded than other, equally common chains. A later analysis reportedly found fewer N-insertions in an Asian-associated ancestry cluster than the approximately 660-donor mean.

Sequences were obtained from PBMCs. The chain recombines TRBV7-8 with TRBJ2-2, with a weak D call TRBD1 (6 bases). The TCR sequence derives from a girl under 18 in good health and CMV-seropositive. The CDR3 reads CASSLEDRFLNTGELFF. CDR3 DNA sequence: TGTGCCAGCAGCTTAGAAGACAGGTTTCTAAACACCGGGGAGCTGTTTTTT.